This TCR beta chain was retrieved from a study of glioma-infiltrating T cells. About the research overall: Sequencing aimed for about 4.5- to 11-fold coverage of about a million peripheral T cells.

Study-level points and caveats: Patients with low tissue-blood divergence carried a signature set of shared blood CDR3 motifs. Tissue and blood shared very few CDR3 sequences.

CDR3 length: 16 amino acids. After removal of 6 bases from V and 4 bases from J, the junction contained 12 bases not matched to a gene. Germline assignment: CDR1 MDHEN and CDR2 SYDVKM. To note about this clonotype: What it binds is not known.

Using RNA template, CDR3s of TCR alpha and beta were amplified with iRepertoire arm-PCR. For one-step reverse transcription and amplification, about 85-400 ng of tissue mRNA or PBMC total RNA was used. TCRdb ran MiXCR on the multiplex PCR reads and lists one entry per CDR3 protein. The table has fewer than 500,000 distinct CDR3 sequences, 41% seen once. The source material was glioma tissue, nonneoplastic brain tissue, or PBMCs (not recorded which). This TCR was recovered from a human donor with low-grade glioma or glioblastoma, undergoing nonglioma brain surgery, or in good health (not recorded which). This chain uses TRBV28 with TRBJ1-2; 9 bases align to TRBD1. CDR3 DNA sequence: TGTGCCAGCAGATACCTCTCGGGACAGGGAAGCTATGGCTACACCTTC. This codes for CASRYLSGQGSYGYTF.